This T cell receptor (beta chain) came from a study of T cell changes during pregnancy in multiple sclerosis. Only in-frame clones appear in the TCRdb table, and some are missing; sequencing was by immunoSEQ multiplex PCR. The repertoire holds approximately 70,000 clones, with about 93% as singletons. The CDR3 spans 14 residues. Germline values: CDR1 MNHNS, CDR2 SASEGT. The germline V and J ends were trimmed by 7 bases and 4 bases, with 14 bases remaining between them. The sequence was collected from a female donor in good health, enrolled as a control in a pregnancy study. The sample consisted of peripheral blood, taken in the first trimester of pregnancy. This chain joins TRBV6-1 and TRBJ1-5; a weak D match, TRBD1 (6 bases). CDR3 in amino acids: CASTSGQTNQPQHF. The DNA for the CDR3 is TGTGCCAGCACGTCCGGACAGACGAATCAGCCCCAGCATTTT.